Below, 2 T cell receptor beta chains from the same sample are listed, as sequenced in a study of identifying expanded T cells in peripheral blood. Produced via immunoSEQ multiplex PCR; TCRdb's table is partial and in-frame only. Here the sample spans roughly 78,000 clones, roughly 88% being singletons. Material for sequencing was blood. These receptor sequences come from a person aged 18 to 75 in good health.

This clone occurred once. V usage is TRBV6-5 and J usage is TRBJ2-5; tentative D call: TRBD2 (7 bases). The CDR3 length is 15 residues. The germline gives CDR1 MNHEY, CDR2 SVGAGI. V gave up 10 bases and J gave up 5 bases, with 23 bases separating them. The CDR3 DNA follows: TGTGCCACCACGAACGCGGGGGCCCTTTCGGAGACCCAGTACTTC. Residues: CATTNAGALSETQYF.

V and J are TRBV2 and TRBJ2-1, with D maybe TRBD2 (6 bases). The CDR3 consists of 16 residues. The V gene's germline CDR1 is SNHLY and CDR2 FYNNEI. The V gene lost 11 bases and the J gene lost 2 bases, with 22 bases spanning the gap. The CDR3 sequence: CASSYRAGPPYNEQFF. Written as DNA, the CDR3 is TGTGCCTCTAGTTATAGGGCGGGACCTCCCTACAATGAGCAGTTCTTC.